The 32 T cell receptor beta chains reported below all come from one sample, sequenced in a study of T cell clonotyping in hematopoietic cell transplantation. Assay: immunoSEQ multiplex PCR; the TCRdb copy retains only in-frame clones and omits some. The sample shows fewer than 25,000 clones, roughly 90% of them seen only once. The sample's time point: recipient sample about 28 days before transplant, after cytoreduction. Material: peripheral blood mononuclear cells, obtained before stem cell transplant. These TCRs come from a man between 18 and 35 years old with biphenotypic leukemia. Some clones in this sample may be carry-over from other donors' samples.

V usage is TRBV6-1 and J usage is TRBJ1-2; D is unresolved. This CDR3 is 11 amino acids long. Germline CDR1 is MNHNS and CDR2 is SASEGT. The V gene lost 5 bases and the J gene lost 5 bases, with 6 bases spanning the gap. The CDR3 DNA reads TGTGCCAGCAGTCCACATTATGGCTACACCTTC. Translating gives CASSPHYGYTF.

This clone was recorded a few times. V usage is TRBV19 and J usage is TRBJ2-3; D unresolved. Germline V lookup: CDR1 LNHDA, CDR2 SQIVND (reference sequence). With 1 base removed from V and 4 bases from J, the gap between germline ends came to 15 bases. There are 16 residues in the CDR3. CDR3 region: CASSIAPLLSADTQYF. CDR3 DNA: TGTGCCAGTAGTATAGCGCCTCTATTAAGCGCAGATACGCAGTATTTT.

The chain recombines TRBV5-1 with TRBJ1-4; perhaps TRBD1 as D (6 bases). Trimming took 4 bases from V and 8 from J, leaving 15 bases between them. Germline CDR1 reads SGHRS; CDR2 reads YFSETQ. The CDR3 runs 14 residues. The CDR3 coding sequence is TGCGCCAGCAGCCCGGAGGGGGTTCAGGAAAAACTGTTTTTT. Its protein is CASSPEGVQEKLFF.

The chain uses TRBV11-3 and TRBJ2-1; D gene unclear. The CDR3 has 17 amino acids. The germline gives CDR1 SGHNT, CDR2 YENEEA. Trimming left V 0 bases short and J 2 bases short, with 14 bases between. In DNA form, the CDR3 reads TGTGCCAGCAGCTTAGAAATTGCGGATAATCCCTACAATGAGCAGTTCTTC. Its protein product is CASSLEIADNPYNEQFF.

This rearrangement joins TRBV4-1 to TRBJ2-7; D uncertain. V lost 1 base and J lost 5, with 6 bases in between. In germline, CDR1 is MGHRA, CDR2 YSYEKL. The CDR3 covers 12 residues. The chain's CDR3 is CASSQGPDEQYF. For the CDR3, the DNA is TGCGCCAGCAGCCAAGGGCCGGACGAGCAGTACTTC.

DNA of the CDR3: TGTGCCAGCAGTGAAGGGTTCTATGGCTACACCTTC. Its translation is CASSEGFYGYTF. The chain links TRBV25-1 to TRBJ1-2; unclear D gene. Germline CDR1 MGHDK, CDR2 SYGVNS. The V end lost 2 bases, the J end lost 4 bases, and 5 bases lay between the germline ends. The CDR3 spans 12 residues.

The genes are TRBV19 and TRBJ1-1; D gene uncertain. Trimming cost V 6 bases and J 6 bases, with 14 bases left between them. Germline values: CDR1 LNHDA, CDR2 SQIVND (reference sequence). The CDR3 is 13 amino acids. CDR3 sequence: CASREQPRSEAFF. In DNA form, the CDR3 reads TGTGCCAGTAGAGAGCAACCAAGATCTGAAGCTTTCTTT.

The rearrangement links TRBV4-3 to TRBJ2-7; D gene unclear. The germline V gene has CDR1 LGHNA and CDR2 YSLEER. This CDR3 contains 13 residues. The V end was cut by 1 base, the J end by 3 bases, with 7 bases between. In DNA form, the CDR3 reads TGCGCCAGCAGCCAAGGTCGCAACTACGAGCAGTACTTC. It translates to CASSQGRNYEQYF.

This clone was seen a handful of times. This chain links TRBV10-2 with TRBJ2-1, with D perhaps matching TRBD1 (6 bases). CDR1 is WSHSY, CDR2 SAAADI, per germline. The CDR3 extends over 14 amino acids. V lost 6 bases to trimming and J lost 8 bases, with 17 bases between them. This CDR3 reads CASRPGHLGDEQFF. The CDR3, as DNA: TGCGCCAGCAGACCGGGACATCTGGGTGATGAGCAGTTCTTC.

The genes are TRBV9 and TRBJ2-3; no definite D call. The CDR3 runs 17 residues. CDR1 is SGDLS, CDR2 YYNGEE, per germline. V was clipped by 4 bases and J by 6 bases, with 24 bases between them. The CDR3 loop is CASSPHADLPPPDTQYF. CDR3 nucleotide sequence: TGTGCCAGCAGCCCCCATGCGGACCTCCCTCCCCCCGATACGCAGTATTTT.

This clone is a singleton in its sample. The V and J genes are TRBV19 and TRBJ2-5, with D maybe TRBD1 (6 bases). V lost 6 bases and J lost 9, with 26 bases in between. This CDR3 comprises 16 residues. Germline CDR1 reads LNHDA; CDR2 reads SQIVND (reference sequence). The CDR3, as DNA: TGTGCCAGTAGCCCAGGGGTAGGTCGCGCCCAGAGGGCCCAGTACTTC. This codes for CASSPGVGRAQRAQYF.

The chain couples TRBV19 to TRBJ2-2, with D uncertain. Germline loops: CDR1 LNHDA, CDR2 SQIVND (reference sequence). The CDR3 has 12 amino acids. V lost 4 bases and J 5 bases, leaving 5 bases between the germline ends. The CDR3 region has the DNA TGTGCCAGTAGTAGGGGAACCGGGGAGCTGTTTTTT. Protein: CASSRGTGELFF.

The chain employs TRBV4-1 and TRBJ2-5, with D unresolved. With 0 bases removed from V and 0 bases from J, the gap between germline ends came to 8 bases. This CDR3 has 15 amino acids. Germline V gene sequence: CDR1 MGHRA, CDR2 YSYEKL. CDR3 sequence: CASSQDPGNQETQYF. The CDR3 coding sequence is TGCGCCAGCAGCCAAGATCCGGGTAACCAAGAGACCCAGTACTTC.

The rearrangement joins TRBV2 to TRBJ2-1; 9 bases map to TRBD2. The CDR3 covers 16 residues. J was trimmed by 6 bases and V by 1 base; bases with no gene match: 7. The V gene's germline CDR1 is SNHLY and CDR2 FYNNEI. This CDR3 reads CASSEDRTSAGNEQFF. The CDR3 coding sequence is TGTGCCAGCAGTGAAGATCGGACTAGCGCCGGCAATGAGCAGTTCTTC.

The chain couples TRBV6-1 to TRBJ1-1, with D uncertain. Germline values: CDR1 MNHNS, CDR2 SASEGT. Trimming removed 5 bases from V and 3 bases from J, with 10 bases in between. The length of the CDR3 is 13 residues. This chain's CDR3 is CASSRRGDTEAFF. Here the CDR3 DNA reads TGTGCCAGCAGTCGCCGCGGGGACACTGAAGCTTTCTTT.

The rearrangement uses TRBV19 and TRBJ1-1; D gene uncertain. Trimming stripped 1 base from V and 4 bases from J, with 10 bases between. Germline loops: CDR1 LNHDA, CDR2 SQIVND (reference sequence). The CDR3 extends over 14 amino acids. The CDR3 protein is CASSIGTVRTEAFF. The CDR3 DNA is TGTGCCAGTAGTATAGGTACGGTCCGCACTGAAGCTTTCTTT. The full variable domain, completed using reference TRBV19 and TRBJ1-1, is DGGITQSPKYLFRKEGQNVTLSCEQNLNHDAMYWYRQDPGQGLRLIYYSQIVNDFQKGDIAEGYSVSREKKESFPLTVTSAQKNPTAFYLCASSIGTVRTEAFFGQGTRLTVV.

The chain employs TRBV6-4 and TRBJ1-6, with D possibly TRBD1 on 5 matching bases. Germline CDR1 and CDR2: MRHNA and SNTAGT. The CDR3 is made up of 15 amino acids. The ends were cut back, 3 bases at V and 10 bases at J, with 16 bases in the middle. For the CDR3, the DNA is TGTGCCAGCAGTGAGGGGGAGGCCTTACGGTCACCCCTCCACTTT. The encoded protein is CASSEGEALRSPLHF.

In its sample, this clone was seen once. The CDR3 DNA follows: TGTGCCAGCAGCTACGGGACAGGGAACACCGGGGAGCTGTTTTTT. Translation gives CASSYGTGNTGELFF. This rearrangement joins TRBV5-6 to TRBJ2-2; TRBD1 matches 8 bases. With V trimmed by 3 bases and J by 1 base, 2 bases remained unmatched. CDR1 and CDR2 from the germline V gene are SGHDT and YYEEEE. CDR3 length: 15 residues.

The rearrangement uses TRBV6-1 and TRBJ1-1; no clear D gene. V was cut by 3 bases and J by 0 bases, with 11 bases left in between. The CDR3 length is 15 residues. Germline assignment: CDR1 MNHNS and CDR2 SASEGT. In DNA form, the CDR3 reads TGTGCCAGCAGTGAGCGGCAAATAATGAACACTGAAGCTTTCTTT. It encodes CASSERQIMNTEAFF.

The rearrangement joins TRBV12-5 to TRBJ2-2; TRBD1 aligns across 8 bases. Germline loops: CDR1 LGHNT, CDR2 FRNRAP. The junction had 14 bases not matched to a gene; V was cut back by 4 bases and J by 4 bases. The CDR3 is 18 amino acids. The DNA of the CDR3 is TGTGCTAGTGGTTCGATCCTAGTTCAGGGGGCCGGCACCGGGGAGCTGTTTTTT. Its translation is CASGSILVQGAGTGELFF.

The chain is built from TRBV27 and TRBJ1-2, with D perhaps matching TRBD1 (6 bases). The germline gives CDR1 MNHEY, CDR2 SMNVEV (reference sequence). CDR3 length: 13 residues. V lost 10 bases and J 3 bases, leaving 15 bases between the germline ends. The CDR3 region has the DNA TGTGCCAATCCAGGGGTACCATACTATGGCTACACCTTC. Its translation: CANPGVPYYGYTF.

This chain links TRBV7-3 with TRBJ2-4, with TRBD1 identical over 11 bases. CDR3 length: 13 amino acids. V was pared by 9 bases and J by 5 bases, with 3 bases of the junction left unmatched. The germline CDR1 and CDR2 sequences are SGHTA and FQGTGA. CDR3 in amino acids: CASGTGGENIQYF. CDR3 nucleotide sequence: TGTGCCAGTGGGACAGGGGGAGAAAACATTCAGTACTTC.

The chain is built from TRBV11-3 and TRBJ2-2; D unclear. CDR1 SGHNT and CDR2 YENEEA come from the germline V gene. This CDR3 has 15 residues. Deletions cut 4 bases from V and 1 base from J, with 10 bases between. DNA of the CDR3: TGTGCCAGCAGCTCCCCTGAAAGGAACACCGGGGAGCTGTTTTTT. Translated: CASSSPERNTGELFF.

The chain combines TRBV7-6 with TRBJ1-5; the D is unclear. This CDR3 contains 14 residues. Trimming took off 5 bases at V and 4 bases at J, with 12 bases between the two ends. Germline CDR1 and CDR2: SGHVS and FNYEAQ. The CDR3 is CASSANQDNQPQHF. For the CDR3, the DNA is TGTGCCAGCAGCGCTAACCAAGATAATCAGCCCCAGCATTTT.

The chain is built from TRBV5-1 and TRBJ2-6; TRBD2 might be the D (6 bases). Trimming took off 0 bases at V and 2 bases at J, with 6 bases between the two ends. The CDR3 totals 15 residues. From germline, CDR1 is SGHRS and CDR2 YFSETQ. This chain's CDR3 is CASSLGGAGANVLTF. In DNA form, the CDR3 reads TGCGCCAGCAGCTTGGGGGGGGCTGGGGCCAACGTCCTGACTTTC.

The gene calls are TRBV5-6 and TRBJ2-7; TRBD2 might be the D (6 bases). The V end lost 7 bases, the J end lost 3 bases, and 29 bases lay between the germline ends. In germline, CDR1 is SGHDT, CDR2 YYEEEE. CDR3 length: 18 residues. Written as DNA, the CDR3 is TGTGCCAGCGGGGCTAGCGAGGATTTCGGGAGTCCTAGCTACGAGCAGTACTTC. It encodes CASGASEDFGSPSYEQYF.

A few counts support this clone. The J gene is TRBJ1-2, the V gene TRBV5-1; D gene unclear. The CDR3 extends over 13 amino acids. Trimming took off 2 bases at V and 6 bases at J, with 11 bases between the two ends. Germline assignment: CDR1 SGHRS and CDR2 YFSETQ. The CDR3 bases are TGCGCCAGCAGCTTATGGGAAGCGGATGGCTACACCTTC. Protein product: CASSLWEADGYTF.

The sample holds one count of this clone. The chain is built from TRBV6-5 and TRBJ1-2, with 8 bases aligning to TRBD1. After removal of 5 bases from V and 3 bases from J, the junction contained 8 bases not matched to a gene. Germline V gene lookup returns CDR1 MNHEY and CDR2 SVGAGI. The CDR3 is 15 residues long. The CDR3 here is CASSSHRGSDYGYTF. The CDR3 coding sequence is TGTGCCAGCAGTAGCCACAGGGGGTCAGACTATGGCTACACCTTC.

The chain uses TRBV6-5 and TRBJ2-7, with TRBD2 matching 10 bases. Germline V gives CDR1 MNHEY, CDR2 SVGAGI. Trimming removed 5 bases from V and 3 bases from J; junction bases left unmatched: 4. The CDR3 totals 14 residues. The CDR3 sequence: CASSTLAGDYEQYF. CDR3 sequence (DNA): TGTGCCAGCAGTACCCTAGCGGGAGACTACGAGCAGTACTTC.

This clone has a handful of counts. J is TRBJ2-7 and V is TRBV6-5, with D perhaps matching TRBD2 (6 bases). Germline lookup yields CDR1 MNHEY and CDR2 SVGAGI. This CDR3 contains 13 residues. Trimming pared 8 bases from V and 3 bases from J, leaving 14 bases between. The CDR3: CASSWTMVYEQYF. CDR3 nucleotides: TGTGCCAGCTCATGGACTATGGTCTACGAGCAGTACTTC.

V gene TRBV6-5 combines with J gene TRBJ1-5; D remains unclear. The CDR3 length is 15 residues. Germline V CDR1 and CDR2: MNHEY, SVGAGI. Trimming cost V 5 bases and J 0 bases, with 11 bases left between them. CDR3 bases: TGTGCCAGCAGTCAGCGGTCGGATAGCAATCAGCCCCAGCATTTT. It yields the protein CASSQRSDSNQPQHF.

This clone was seen more than once but under ten times. V is TRBV19 and J is TRBJ1-2, with D unresolved. V lost 5 bases to trimming and J lost 3 bases, with 13 bases between them. CDR3 size: 14 residues. Germline V gives CDR1 LNHDA, CDR2 SQIVND (reference sequence). CDR3 loop: CASSVDLFDYGYTF. The CDR3 coding sequence is TGTGCCAGTAGTGTCGACCTTTTTGACTATGGCTACACCTTC.